The subject of this entry is one T cell receptor beta chain. Its target is not known. The sample originates from a study of shared clonotypes between healthy human individuals. The deep-level immunoSEQ assay was used. Measured with immunoSEQ multiplex PCR; TCRdb has only the in-frame clones, and not every one. The sample lists about 2.4 million clones, approximately 94% occurring once. Looked up from germline, CDR1 is MNHEY and CDR2 is SVGAGI. The trim removed 5 bases at V and 11 bases at J, leaving 6 bases unmatched. CDR3 size: 13 residues. Overall study findings and caveats: Researchers sampled blood only, noting tissue repertoires likely differ. Unshared clonotypes carried lower generation probabilities than those common to all four donors.

CD4+ cells yielded CD45RA+ naive and CD45RA-negative memory subsets. This chain uses TRBV6-5 with TRBJ1-6, with 7 bases lining up with TRBD1. The source is a man aged 18 to 30 in good health. Some clones in this sample may be carry-over from other donors' samples. Specimen: naive CD4+ T cells from PBMCs. The subset here: CD45RA+ positively selected. The DNA of the CDR3 is TGTGCCAGCAGTAAAAGACAGGGCCCACCCCTCCACTTT. It codes for CASSKRQGPPLHF.